A single sample is the source of the 27 T cell receptor beta chains below, sequenced in a study of metastatic and nonmetastatic thyroid tumors. The entire patient cohort was treatment-naive prior to thyroid surgery. MiXCR was used by TCRdb to re-call the PCR reads. This table holds tens of thousands of clones, roughly 15% found once. Material for sequencing was tumor tissue. Receptor source: a female donor with papillary thyroid cancer or a benign thyroid nodule (not recorded which). Some clones in this sample may be carry-over from other donors' samples.

This clone has a count of ten or more. The chain couples TRBV9 to TRBJ1-1; D is possibly TRBD1 (5 bases). CDR1 is SGDLS and CDR2 is YYNGEE in the germline V gene. The CDR3 covers 15 residues. Trimming took off 4 bases at V and 5 bases at J, with 18 bases between the two ends. The CDR3 nucleotides are TGTGCCAGCAGCCCGACCTTGGGGGTAAGGACTGAAGCTTTCTTT. Amino acid sequence: CASSPTLGVRTEAFF. Drawing the rest from reference TRBV9 and TRBJ1-1, the complete variable domain is DSGVTQTPKHLITATGQRVTLRCSPRSGDLSVYWYQQSLDQGLQFLIQYYNGEERAKGNILERFSAQQFPDLHSELNLSSLELGDSALYFCASSPTLGVRTEAFFGQGTRLTVV.

This clone occurred many times. The rearrangement joins TRBV29-1 to TRBJ1-1; weak D call: TRBD1 (6 bases). CDR1 SQVTM and CDR2 ANQGSEA come from the germline V gene. The germline V and J ends were trimmed by 4 bases and 3 bases, with 9 bases remaining between them. This CDR3 has 12 amino acids. The CDR3 nucleotides are TGCAGCGTTGTTCACAGGGACACTGAAGCTTTCTTT. It translates to CSVVHRDTEAFF.

This chain connects TRBV30 to TRBJ2-7; weak D call: TRBD1 (5 bases). There are 12 residues in the CDR3. Per the germline V gene, CDR1 is GTSNPN and CDR2 is SVGIG (reference sequence). Trimming cost V 0 bases and J 7 bases, with 10 bases left between them. The CDR3 loop is CAWSVHRGEQYF. DNA for the CDR3: TGTGCCTGGAGTGTACATAGGGGTGAGCAGTACTTC.

This clone was seen repeatedly, ten times or more. The chain is built from TRBV6-1 and TRBJ2-5, with D hard to call. From germline, CDR1 is MNHNS and CDR2 SASEGT. Trimming shortened V by 6 bases and J by 3 bases, and 11 bases separated the two germline ends. This CDR3 has 13 amino acids. The CDR3 sequence is CASRKGGEETQYF. Here the CDR3 DNA reads TGTGCCAGCAGAAAGGGTGGGGAAGAGACCCAGTACTTC.

In this sample, this clone turned up many times. J is TRBJ1-1 and V is TRBV3-1, with D unresolved. Germline assignment: CDR1 LGHDT and CDR2 YNNKEL (reference sequence). Trimming removed 4 bases from V and 11 bases from J, with 23 bases in between. There are 15 residues in the CDR3. CDR3 sequence reads: CASSPSQRGPEQAFF. The CDR3 bases are TGTGCCAGCAGCCCATCTCAGAGAGGGCCAGAACAGGCTTTCTTT.

This clone has ten or more counts. This chain uses TRBV5-1 with TRBJ2-1; possibly TRBD1 or TRBD2 for D (5 bases each). Trimming removed 6 bases from V and 9 bases from J, with 16 bases in between. CDR3 length: 13 amino acids. The germline CDR1 and CDR2 sequences are SGHRS and YFSETQ. The CDR3: CASNRDQGTEQFF. CDR3 nucleotide sequence: TGCGCCAGCAATCGGGACCAAGGCACTGAGCAGTTCTTC. Based on the CDR3 plus reference TRBV5-1 and TRBJ2-1, the full variable domain is KAGVTQTPRYLIKTRGQQVTLSCSPISGHRSVSWYQQTPGQGLQFLFEYFSETQRNKGNFPGRFSGRQFSNSRSEMNVSTLELGDSALYLCASNRDQGTEQFFGPGTRLTVL.

This clone has only a few counts. A read error may account for a junction end that differs from germline. V gene TRBV6-1 combines with J gene TRBJ2-3; maybe TRBD1 (5 bases). Germline-derived CDR1 and CDR2 are MNHNS and SASEGT. The CDR3 totals 15 residues. CDR3 sequence reads: CASNSQVVGTDAQYF. The CDR3 coding sequence is TGTGCCAGCAATTCACAGGTGGTAGGCACAGATGCGCAGTATTTT.

In this sample, this clone turned up many times. The V call is TRBV9, the J call TRBJ2-3; D perhaps matches TRBD2 (8 bases). Trimming left V 3 bases short and J 0 bases short, with 20 bases between. The CDR3 has 18 amino acids. Germline V lookup: CDR1 SGDLS, CDR2 YYNGEE. The CDR3 protein is CASSEGAGGFVSTDTQYF. The CDR3 DNA reads TGTGCCAGCAGCGAGGGGGCGGGGGGCTTTGTTAGCACAGATACGCAGTATTTT.

This clone was seen ten or more times. V gene TRBV7-9 combines with J gene TRBJ1-1; D ambiguous. The CDR3 has 14 amino acids. CDR1 is SEHNR and CDR2 is FQNEAQ in the germline V gene (reference sequence). With 5 bases removed from V and 1 base from J, the gap between germline ends came to 11 bases. CDR3 protein: CASSPGRRNTEAFF. The CDR3 DNA sequence: TGTGCCAGCAGCCCTGGACGGAGGAACACTGAAGCTTTCTTT.

This clone qualifies as medium-sized (0.01 to 0.1%). The chain recombines TRBV11-2 with TRBJ2-7, with D possibly TRBD2 on 6 matching bases. Trimming stripped 7 bases from V and 0 bases from J, with 22 bases between. The CDR3 is 17 amino acids. The germline CDR1 and CDR2 sequences are SGHAT and FQNNGV. The CDR3 coding sequence is TGTGCCAGCACCCTCCCCCCATGGCGGGGCAGCTCCTACGAGCAGTACTTC. This gives the protein CASTLPPWRGSSYEQYF.

In its sample, this clone was seen a few times. This sequence joins TRBV6-1 and TRBJ2-7; tentatively, D is TRBD2 (6 bases). Trimming removed 2 bases from V and 7 bases from J, with 12 bases in between. The CDR3 is made up of 13 amino acids. Germline V lookup: CDR1 MNHNS, CDR2 SASEGT. The CDR3 region has the DNA TGTGCCAGCAGTGAACGGGGGTTCTGGGAGCAGTACTTC. It yields the protein CASSERGFWEQYF.

Turning to this clone: A single base separates this from a much larger clone, so it may be a read error. V is TRBV29-1 and J is TRBJ1-5; D might be TRBD1 (5 bases). The CDR3 is 12 amino acids. The germline V and J ends were trimmed by 4 bases and 6 bases, with 10 bases remaining between them. The germline gives CDR1 SQVTM, CDR2 ANQGSEA. The CDR3 is CSVGAGCQPQHF. CDR3 coding DNA: TGCAGCGTTGGGGCAGGGTGTCAGCCCCAGCATTTT.

This clone was detected many times. This may arise from a read error, as a much more abundant clone is one base away. This sequence joins TRBV2 and TRBJ1-2; 8 bases are a match to TRBD1. Germline V CDR1 and CDR2: SNHLY, FYNNEI. This CDR3 region has 15 residues. The CDR3 sequence: CAGRIGQGKNYGYTF. Written as DNA, the CDR3 is TGTGCCGGCAGGATCGGACAGGGAAAAAACTATGGCTACACCTTC.

This clone counts as medium-sized (0.01 to 0.1%). Other DNA sequences in this specimen translate into the identical CDR3. The chain joins TRBV20-1 to TRBJ1-2, with D uncertain. V lost 6 bases, J lost 1 base, and 12 bases lay in between. The germline gives CDR1 DFQATT, CDR2 SNEGSKA (reference sequence). The CDR3 length is 13 residues. The CDR3 coding sequence is TGCAGTGCCCCGGATATGAGTAACTATGGCTACACCTTC. Translated, it gives CSAPDMSNYGYTF.

This clone was seen at least ten times. The sample carries other DNA sequences with the same CDR3. The chain uses TRBV6-1 and TRBJ2-5, with 8 bases identical to TRBD2. This CDR3 comprises 16 residues. The germline gives CDR1 MNHNS, CDR2 SASEGT. V lost 5 bases to trimming and J lost 5 bases; unmatched junction nucleotides: 13. The CDR3 DNA is TGTGCCAGCAGTTTCCCAAGCGGGAGTGGTGAGGAGACCCAGTACTTC. Protein: CASSFPSGSGEETQYF.

Ten or more counts support this clone. The chain joins TRBV11-2 to TRBJ2-1, with D unclear. V shed 2 bases and J shed 7 bases, with 3 bases lying between them. The CDR3 has 11 residues. Germline values: CDR1 SGHAT, CDR2 FQNNGV. The CDR3 is CASSLTNEQFF. The CDR3 DNA reads TGTGCCAGCAGCTTAACAAATGAGCAGTTCTTC.

This clone was recorded many times. The chain recombines TRBV27 with TRBJ1-6, with 10 bases aligning to TRBD1. Germline V lookup: CDR1 MNHEY, CDR2 SMNVEV (reference sequence). The CDR3 runs 16 residues. The junction had 11 bases not matched to a gene; V was cut back by 6 bases and J by 9 bases. The CDR3 sequence is CASSYTGQGLGSPLHF. CDR3 bases: TGTGCCAGCAGCTATACGGGACAGGGGTTGGGTTCACCCCTCCACTTT.

This clone was counted at least ten times. Possible read error: a much larger clone is one base away. In the same sample, other DNA sequences code for this CDR3. The chain recombines TRBV20-1 with TRBJ1-2; TRBD1 might be the D (6 bases). Germline V gene sequence: CDR1 DFQATT, CDR2 SNEGSKA (reference sequence). The CDR3 extends over 16 amino acids. As DNA, the CDR3 is TGCAGCGCTAGAGACCGCCCCTCAGGGGATCGACATGGCTACACCTTC. Encoded protein: CSARDRPSGDRHGYTF.

This clone was found many times. CDR3 nucleotide sequence: TGCAGCGTTGAAGATTGGGAAGACGGCTACACCTTC. Translation gives CSVEDWEDGYTF. This sequence joins TRBV29-1 and TRBJ1-2; D unclear. Germline CDR1 and CDR2: SQVTM and ANQGSEA. V lost 0 bases to trimming and J lost 8 bases, with 10 bases between them. The CDR3 is 12 residues long.

This clone appeared many times. The V call is TRBV9, the J call TRBJ2-5; D uncertain. This CDR3 is 13 amino acids long. Germline V lookup: CDR1 SGDLS, CDR2 YYNGEE. The V end lost 0 bases, the J end lost 2 bases, and 5 bases lay between the germline ends. The CDR3 spells CASSVGVQETQYF. Here the CDR3 DNA reads TGTGCCAGCAGCGTAGGGGTACAAGAGACCCAGTACTTC.

Many counts were recorded for this clone. The junction departs from germline at one end; a sequencing error may be responsible. The CDR3 bases are TGTGTCAGCAGTCTCCAGGCCCACTCCGGGGAGCTGTTTTTT. As protein: CVSSLQAHSGELFF. V usage is TRBV6-1 and J usage is TRBJ2-2; D remains ambiguous. The CDR3 contains 14 residues. The germline gives CDR1 MNHNS, CDR2 SASEGT.

This clone was counted at least ten times. The chain employs TRBV4-2 and TRBJ1-5, with D possibly TRBD1 on 5 matching bases. Between the trimmed V and J ends, which lost 0 bases and 4 bases, there was a span of 16 bases. The V gene's germline CDR1 is LGHNA and CDR2 YNFKEQ. This CDR3 is 17 amino acids long. The DNA of the CDR3 is TGTGCCAGCAGCCAAGATTCAGGGTTTGACTTAAATCAGCCCCAGCATTTT. Amino acid sequence: CASSQDSGFDLNQPQHF.

There are many counts of this clone. The chain links TRBV7-9 to TRBJ2-1, with 9 bases aligning to TRBD1. The germline gives CDR1 SEHNR, CDR2 FQNEAQ (reference sequence). V lost 3 bases and J lost 10; bases outside the gene matches: 7. This CDR3 spans 14 amino acids. The CDR3 nucleotides read TGTGCCAGCAGCTTTTCACAGGGGGCTAGCGAGCAGTTCTTC. It yields the protein CASSFSQGASEQFF.

This clone was counted a few times. The chain carries TRBV6-1 and TRBJ2-1, with a tentative D call TRBD2 (5 bases). This CDR3 comprises 15 residues. The V end was cut by 6 bases, the J end by 4 bases, with 16 bases between. Looked up from germline, CDR1 is MNHNS and CDR2 is SASEGT. CDR3 residues: CASSLSEGGYNEQFF. CDR3 DNA sequence: TGTGCCAGCAGCCTTAGCGAAGGTGGTTACAATGAGCAGTTCTTC.

This clone showed up many times. This chain uses TRBV6-1 with TRBJ1-1; D is perhaps TRBD1 (5 bases). CDR1 is MNHNS and CDR2 is SASEGT in the germline V gene. The length of the CDR3 is 13 residues. V dropped 2 bases and J dropped 5 bases, with 9 bases sitting between them. CDR3 region: CASSETRGTEAFF. The CDR3 bases are TGTGCCAGCAGTGAAACAAGGGGAACTGAAGCTTTCTTT.

This clone was recorded only once. A much larger clone lies a single base off, so this may be a read error. J is TRBJ1-1 and V is TRBV18; D is uncertain. The V end lost 3 bases, the J end lost 3 bases, and 14 bases lay between the germline ends. Germline loops: CDR1 KGHSH, CDR2 LQKENI. The CDR3 extends over 15 amino acids. CDR3 sequence reads: CASSPFRGRDTEAFF. The DNA of the CDR3 is TGTGCCAGCTCACCCTTCCGGGGTCGGGACACTGAAGCTTTCTTT.

There are many counts of this clone. Other nucleotide sequences in the sample specify the same CDR3. The gene calls are TRBV19 and TRBJ2-7; TRBD1 agrees at 9 bases. The CDR3 has 15 amino acids. V was pared by 10 bases and J by 6 bases, with 16 bases of the junction left unmatched. Germline CDR1 is LNHDA and CDR2 is SQIVND (reference sequence). Written as DNA, the CDR3 is TGTGCCACCCAGTTGACCGGGACAGGGTCCCTCGAGCAGTACTTC. Translating gives CATQLTGTGSLEQYF.